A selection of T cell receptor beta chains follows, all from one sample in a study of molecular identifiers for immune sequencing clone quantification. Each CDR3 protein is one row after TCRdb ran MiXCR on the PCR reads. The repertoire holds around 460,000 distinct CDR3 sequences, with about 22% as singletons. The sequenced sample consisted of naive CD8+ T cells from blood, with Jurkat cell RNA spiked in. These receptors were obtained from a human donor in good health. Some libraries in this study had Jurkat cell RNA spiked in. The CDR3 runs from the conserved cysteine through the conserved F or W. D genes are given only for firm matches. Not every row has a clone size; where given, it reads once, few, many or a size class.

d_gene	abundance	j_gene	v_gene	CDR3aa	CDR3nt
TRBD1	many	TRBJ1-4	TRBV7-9	CASSEGQGAANEKLFF	TGTGCCAGCAGCGAGGGACAGGGGGCGGCTAATGAAAAACTGTTTTTT
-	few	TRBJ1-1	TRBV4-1	CASSQDRGGATEAFF	TGCGCCAGCAGCCAAGATAGGGGCGGGGCCACTGAAGCTTTCTTT
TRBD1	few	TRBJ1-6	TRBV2	CASHSGTGNSPLHF	TGTGCCAGCCACTCCGGGACAGGGAATTCACCCCTCCACTTT
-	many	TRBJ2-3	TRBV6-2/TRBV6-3	CASSSPRDTQYF	TGTGCCAGCAGTTCTCCGCGGGATACGCAGTATTTT
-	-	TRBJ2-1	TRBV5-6	CASSLLASNEQFF	TGTGCCAGCAGCTTGTTAGCGAGCAATGAGCAGTTCTTC
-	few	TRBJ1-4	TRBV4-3	CASSQEVEGIAFNEKLFF	TGCGCCAGCAGCCAAGAGGTGGAGGGCATTGCCTTCAATGAAAAACTGTTTTTT
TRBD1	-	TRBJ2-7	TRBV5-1	CASSLTRDRGVEQYF	TGCGCCAGCAGCTTGACCCGGGACAGGGGAGTCGAGCAGTACTTC
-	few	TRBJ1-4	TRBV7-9	CASSLALARTSEKLFF	TGTGCCAGCAGCTTAGCGCTGGCCAGGACGTCTGAAAAACTGTTTTTT
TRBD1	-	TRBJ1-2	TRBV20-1	CSAGPRQGNYGYTF	TGCAGTGCTGGACCCCGACAGGGTAACTATGGCTACACCTTC
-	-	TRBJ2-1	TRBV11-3	CASIPRQPGEQFF	TGTGCCAGCATCCCCCGACAGCCCGGGGAGCAGTTCTTC
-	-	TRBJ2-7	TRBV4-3	CASSQGTAASYEQYF	TGCGCCAGCAGCCAGGGGACCGCGGCATCCTACGAGCAGTACTTC
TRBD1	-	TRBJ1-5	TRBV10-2	CASNPSWDRGLSGDQPQHF	TGCGCCAGCAACCCATCTTGGGACAGGGGGCTCAGTGGCGATCAGCCCCAGCATTTT
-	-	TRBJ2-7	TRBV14	CASSHLRETYGQYF	TGTGCCAGCAGCCACCTCCGGGAAACCTACGGGCAGTACTTC
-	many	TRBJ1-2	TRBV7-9	CASSLAQGYLLRNGYTF	TGTGCCAGCAGCTTAGCCCAGGGTTACCTCCTACGCAATGGCTACACCTTC
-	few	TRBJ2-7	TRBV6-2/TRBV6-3	CASSYASAAYEQYF	TGTGCCAGCAGTTACGCAAGCGCGGCCTACGAGCAGTACTTC
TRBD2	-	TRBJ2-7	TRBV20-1	CSARDFGGSSYEQYF	TGCAGTGCTAGAGATTTTGGCGGGAGCTCCTACGAGCAGTACTTC
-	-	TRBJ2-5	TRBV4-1	CASSPWVQPVNPQETQYF	TGCGCCAGCAGCCCATGGGTACAACCGGTGAACCCCCAAGAGACCCAGTACTTC
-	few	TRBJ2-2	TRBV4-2	CASSQDWGSSNTGELFF	TGTGCCAGCAGCCAAGACTGGGGGAGTTCGAACACCGGGGAGCTGTTTTTT
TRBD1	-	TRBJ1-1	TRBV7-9	CAGSPGQGETEAFF	TGTGCCGGCAGCCCTGGACAGGGCGAGACTGAAGCTTTCTTT
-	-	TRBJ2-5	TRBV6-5	CASSYSGSAETQYF	TGTGCCAGCAGTTATTCCGGCTCAGCGGAGACCCAGTACTTC
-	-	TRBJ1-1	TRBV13	CASSFTVSTEAFF	TGTGCCAGCAGCTTCACAGTGAGCACTGAAGCTTTCTTT
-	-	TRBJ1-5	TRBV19	CASRRSNQPQHF	TGTGCCAGTAGGCGTTCCAATCAGCCCCAGCATTTT
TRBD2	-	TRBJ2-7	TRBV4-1	CASSQEESGLAREQYF	TGCGCCAGCAGCCAAGAGGAATCGGGACTAGCACGTGAGCAGTACTTC
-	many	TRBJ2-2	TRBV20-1	CSVGRYNTGELFF	TGCAGTGTGGGACGATATAACACCGGGGAGCTGTTTTTT
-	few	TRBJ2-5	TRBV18	CASSQVGSFQETQYF	TGTGCCAGCTCACAAGTGGGCAGCTTCCAAGAGACCCAGTACTTC
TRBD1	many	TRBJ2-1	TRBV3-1	CASSPYRDRDIWEQFF	TGTGCCAGCAGCCCATACCGGGACAGGGACATTTGGGAGCAGTTCTTC
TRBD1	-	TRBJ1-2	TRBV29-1	CSVVETGGGYTF	TGCAGCGTTGTCGAGACAGGGGGGGGCTACACCTTC
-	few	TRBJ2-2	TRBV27	CATAQRDIRNTGELFF	TGTGCCACCGCCCAACGGGACATAAGGAACACCGGGGAGCTGTTTTTT
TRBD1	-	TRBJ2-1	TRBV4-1	CASSPGQAGYNERFF	TGCGCCAGCAGCCCGGGACAGGCTGGGTACAATGAGCGGTTCTTC
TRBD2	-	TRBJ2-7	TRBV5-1	CASSLTRLAGAREQYF	TGCGCCAGCAGCTTGACTAGACTAGCGGGAGCTCGCGAGCAGTACTTC
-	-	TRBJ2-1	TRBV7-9	CASSSTPYNEQLF	TGTGCCAGCAGCTCGACCCCTTACAATGAGCAGCTCTTC
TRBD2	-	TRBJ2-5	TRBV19	CASSIVIGEGETQYF	TGTGCCAGTAGTATAGTCATAGGGGAGGGAGAGACCCAGTACTTC
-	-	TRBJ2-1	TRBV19	CASSEVAGSSYNEQFF	TGTGCCAGTAGTGAAGTCGCGGGATCGTCCTACAATGAGCAGTTCTTC
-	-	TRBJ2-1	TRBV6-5	CASSYGGSGNEQFF	TGTGCCAGCAGTTACGGTGGTAGCGGCAATGAGCAGTTCTTC
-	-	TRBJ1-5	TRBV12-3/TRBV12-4	CASSLGSTDTQHF	TGTGCCAGCAGTTTGGGTAGCACAGATACGCAGCATTTT
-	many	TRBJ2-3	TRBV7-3	CASSSPPGSSTDTQYF	TGTGCCAGCAGCTCCCCTCCAGGTTCTAGCACAGATACGCAGTATTTT
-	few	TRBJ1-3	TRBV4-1	CASSQDSWDGGNTIYF	TGCGCCAGCAGCCAAGATAGTTGGGACGGTGGAAACACCATATATTTT
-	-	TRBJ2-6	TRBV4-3	CASSQGEIRLRSGANVLTF	TGCGCCAGCAGCCAAGGGGAAATTAGGTTGCGCTCTGGGGCCAACGTCCTGACTTTC
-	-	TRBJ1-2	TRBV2	CTSSDGSYGYTF	TGTACCAGCAGTGACGGAAGCTATGGCTACACCTTC
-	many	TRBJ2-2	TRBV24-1	CATSARSNTGELFF	TGTGCCACCAGTGCGAGGTCGAACACCGGGGAGCTGTTTTTT
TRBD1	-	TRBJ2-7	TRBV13	CASSFGDRGINEQYF	TGTGCCAGCAGCTTTGGCGACAGGGGGATTAACGAGCAGTACTTC
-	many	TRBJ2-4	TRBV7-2	CASSLHQVPEVVKNIQYF	TGTGCCAGCAGCTTGCACCAGGTCCCCGAAGTGGTCAAAAACATTCAGTACTTC
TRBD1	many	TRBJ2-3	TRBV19	CATGQGAVTDTQYF	TGTGCCACTGGACAGGGGGCTGTCACAGATACGCAGTATTTT
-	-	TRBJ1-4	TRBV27	CASIEGRGQTNEKLFF	TGTGCCAGCATCGAAGGGCGGGGCCAAACTAATGAAAAACTGTTTTTT
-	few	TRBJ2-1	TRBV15	CATSRDHIGKVEQFF	TGTGCCACCAGCAGAGATCACATAGGGAAAGTTGAGCAGTTCTTC
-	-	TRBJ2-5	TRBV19	CASRDRTEETQYF	TGTGCCAGTAGAGACCGGACAGAAGAGACCCAGTACTTC
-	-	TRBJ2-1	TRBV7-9	CASSLTSSPGQFF	TGTGCCAGCAGCTTAACTAGCTCCCCTGGGCAGTTCTTC
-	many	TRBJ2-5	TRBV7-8	CASSPAADQETQYF	TGTGCCAGCAGCCCCGCGGCGGACCAAGAGACCCAGTACTTC
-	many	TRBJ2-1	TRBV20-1	CSATQLTASVQFF	TGCAGTGCTACCCAACTGACCGCTAGTGTGCAGTTCTTC